A single sample is the source of the 26 T cell receptor beta chains below, sequenced in a study of CXCR3-negative and CXCR3-positive naive CD8 T cells. Study outcomes and limitations: TRB CDR3s of CXCR3-positive naive cells were more hydrophobic than those of CXCR3-negative naive cells.

UMI-labeled TRB cDNA libraries were prepared by 5' RACE. TCRdb re-called the 5' RACE reads; every CDR3 protein appears as one record, without DNA. The table lists 50,000 or so distinct CDR3 sequences. These TCRs' antigens remain unknown. Sample: naive CXCR3+ CD8+ T cells from blood. Noted subset: CD45RO-CCR7+CD27+CD95- naive CD8+ T cells expressing CXCR3 (TNR3+). These receptor sequences come from a human donor in good health. Some clones in this sample may be carry-over from other donors' samples.

This chain links TRBV7-6 with TRBJ2-3; TCRdb's D gene call, TRBD1, goes unchecked for lack of DNA. Germline values: CDR1 SGHVS, CDR2 FNYEAQ. The CDR3 is 16 amino acids. CDR3 sequence reads: CASSYGTGGLTDTQYF. The complete variable domain, with remaining parts taken from reference TRBV7-6 and TRBJ2-3, reads GAGVSQSPRYKVTKRGQDVALRCDPISGHVSLYWYRQALGQGPEFLTYFNYEAQQDKSGLPNDRFSAERPEGSISTLTIQRTEQRDSAMYRCASSYGTGGLTDTQYFGPGTRLTVL.

The chain uses TRBV20-1 and TRBJ2-7; TCRdb's D call of TRBD2 is untestable without DNA. The CDR3 is 11 amino acids. Germline-derived CDR1 and CDR2 are DFQATT and SNEGSKA (reference sequence). The CDR3 protein is CSAVVKDEQYF.

This CDR3 is CASKGGTYNEQFF. The rearrangement uses TRBV2 and TRBJ2-1; TCRdb indicates TRBD1, and absent DNA this call remains unverified. Germline CDR1 reads SNHLY; CDR2 reads FYNNEI. The CDR3 extends over 13 amino acids.

The rearrangement joins TRBV14 to TRBJ1-1. The germline gives CDR1 SGHDN, CDR2 FVKESK. The CDR3 extends over 18 amino acids. CDR3 in amino acids: CASSQYNVRAGLWTEAFF.

The V gene is TRBV10-3, the J gene TRBJ1-2; the D call of TRBD1 rests on TCRdb alone, since no DNA is present to check it. The CDR3 is 13 amino acids. CDR1 ENHRY and CDR2 SYGVKD come from the germline V gene. CDR3 sequence reads: CAISVGTGDGYTF.

The CDR3 is CASSQNPSYNEQFF. The chain links TRBV7-3 to TRBJ2-1. Germline V lookup: CDR1 SGHTA, CDR2 FQGTGA. The CDR3 sequence is 14 residues long.

The chain joins TRBV20-1 to TRBJ1-5; TCRdb outputs TRBD1, but without DNA this stays unchecked. Per the germline V gene, CDR1 is DFQATT and CDR2 is SNEGSKA (reference sequence). CDR3 length: 13 amino acids. This CDR3 reads CSARGGGEQPQHF.

According to its frequency, this clonotype is medium-sized (0.01 to 0.1%). The chain recombines TRBV11-2 with TRBJ2-7; TCRdb indicates TRBD1, and absent DNA this call remains unverified. The CDR3 length is 13 residues. Germline V lookup: CDR1 SGHAT, CDR2 FQNNGV. The CDR3 spells CASSANPLGEQYF.

J is TRBJ1-6 and V is TRBV20-1; lacking DNA, the TRBD1 call made by TCRdb goes unchecked. Germline loops: CDR1 DFQATT, CDR2 SNEGSKA (reference sequence). This CDR3 spans 17 amino acids. CDR3 sequence: CSARDGFGAGGNSPLHF.

The CDR3 reads CSVEAGVDGANVLTF. The chain joins TRBV29-1 to TRBJ2-6; TCRdb's D call of TRBD1 is untestable without DNA. The CDR3 is 15 residues long. From germline, CDR1 is SQVTM and CDR2 ANQGSEA.

Its frequency marks this clonotype as medium-sized (0.01 to 0.1%). This rearrangement joins TRBV28 to TRBJ2-1; the D gene TCRdb calls, TRBD1, cannot be checked with no DNA. The CDR3 is 16 amino acids. In germline, CDR1 is MDHEN, CDR2 SYDVKM. This CDR3 reads CASSPTGENSYNEQFF.

This chain uses TRBV2 with TRBJ1-5. The CDR3 contains 14 residues. CDR1 SNHLY and CDR2 FYNNEI come from the germline V gene. Here the CDR3 reads CASRAEFSNQPQHF.

V usage is TRBV2 and J usage is TRBJ2-1; TCRdb selects TRBD2, and the lack of DNA leaves this call unchecked. The germline gives CDR1 SNHLY, CDR2 FYNNEI. CDR3 length equals 15 residues. The CDR3 loop is CASSRTSGTYDEQFF.

This chain connects TRBV4-3 to TRBJ1-1; TCRdb indicates TRBD1, and absent DNA this call remains unverified. Germline-derived CDR1 and CDR2 are LGHNA and YSLEER. The CDR3 length is 14 residues. CDR3 in amino acids: CASSQGTAYTEAFF.

The chain employs TRBV12-3 or TRBV12-4 and TRBJ2-1; TCRdb selects TRBD1, and the lack of DNA leaves this call unchecked. The CDR3 has 18 residues. The CDR3 region is CASSSPGGAGANYNEQFF.

This chain connects TRBV2 to TRBJ2-1; TCRdb calls TRBD2, which cannot be checked without DNA. CDR3 size: 16 residues. Germline CDR1 is SNHLY and CDR2 is FYNNEI. CDR3: CASSPTSGAAYNEQFF.

V and J are TRBV28 and TRBJ1-5; TCRdb lists TRBD1, though no DNA is available to test this call. CDR1 MDHEN and CDR2 SYDVKM come from the germline V gene. The CDR3 totals 16 residues. CDR3: CASSFQGQWGNQPQHF.

V gene TRBV10-1 combines with J gene TRBJ2-5. This CDR3 is built from 13 residues. The germline gives CDR1 WNHNN, CDR2 SYGVQD (reference sequence). The CDR3 spells CASSDYGQETQYF.

This rearrangement joins TRBV7-3 to TRBJ2-3; TCRdb's D gene call, TRBD1, goes unchecked for lack of DNA. From germline, CDR1 is SGHTA and CDR2 FQGTGA. CDR3 length: 16 residues. CDR3 residues: CASSPGQGPLLDTQYF.

J is TRBJ2-2 and V is TRBV10-2; TCRdb returns TRBD1, unconfirmable since there is no DNA. The CDR3 has 15 residues. Per germline, CDR1 WSHSY and CDR2 SAAADI. The CDR3 reads CASSEGQGRTGELFF.

The chain is built from TRBV10-3 and TRBJ1-1; TCRdb selects TRBD1, and the lack of DNA leaves this call unchecked. In germline, CDR1 is ENHRY, CDR2 SYGVKD. This CDR3 has 13 residues. CDR3 loop: CATAGQRDTEAFF.

The V gene is TRBV21-1, the J gene TRBJ2-1; TCRdb outputs TRBD1, but without DNA this stays unchecked. TRBV21-1 is deemed a pseudogene. CDR3 length: 11 amino acids. This chain's CDR3 is CASRQDNEQFF.

This chain connects TRBV12-3 or TRBV12-4 to TRBJ2-7. The CDR3 runs to 13 residues. This CDR3 is CASSLGRRYEQYF.

This chain links TRBV13 with TRBJ2-7; checking the TCRdb D call of TRBD1 is not possible without DNA. Per the germline V gene, CDR1 is PRHDT and CDR2 is FYEKMQ (reference sequence). The CDR3 spans 13 residues. The CDR3 reads CASSSTGAHEQYF.

The V call is TRBV7-9, the J call TRBJ2-1; there is no DNA to check the TCRdb D call of TRBD1. The germline V gene has CDR1 SEHNR and CDR2 FQNEAQ (reference sequence). The CDR3 is 13 residues long. This chain's CDR3 is CASSLKGRNEQFF.

The CDR3: CSVAQLGSYEQYF. V is TRBV29-1 and J is TRBJ2-7. CDR3 length equals 13 residues. CDR1 is SQVTM and CDR2 is ANQGSEA in the germline V gene.